A selection of T cell receptor beta chains follows, all from one sample in a study of cytomegalovirus exposure and HLA in healthy donors. TCRdb's table, derived via immunoSEQ multiplex PCR, lists solely in-frame clones and lacks some. The table includes some 130,000 clones, roughly three quarters detected once. Material for sequencing was PBMCs. Every receptor here comes from a man aged 25 to 40 in good health and CMV-seronegative. Each CDR3 is given with its conserved first and last residue. D genes are given only for firm matches. Size values are once, few and many counts, or a class for expanded clones, and some rows have none.

CASSQDHGISSYNEQFF	TGTGCCAGCAGCCAAGATCACGGGATAAGCTCCTACAATGAGCAGTTCTTC	-	-	17	TRBV14	TRBJ2-1
CASSLWTSGISQDTQYF	TGTGCCAGTAGTTTGTGGACTAGCGGGATAAGTCAAGATACGCAGTATTTT	-	TRBD2	17	TRBV19	TRBJ2-3
CASPKRKSGREGGETQYF	TGCGCCAGTCCCAAGCGAAAATCGGGGCGGGAGGGTGGGGAGACCCAGTACTTC	once	TRBD2	18	TRBV5-1	TRBJ2-5
CASRPPGGSGANVLTF	TGTGCCAGCAGACCTCCCGGGGGGTCTGGGGCCAACGTCCTGACTTTC	-	TRBD2	16	TRBV7-2	TRBJ2-6
CASIRTGPYNEQFF	TGTGCCAGCATCCGGACAGGCCCGTACAATGAGCAGTTCTTC	-	TRBD1	14	TRBV6-1	TRBJ2-1
CASSPARQGFSYEQYF	TGTGCCAGCAGCCCCGCGCGGCAGGGATTCTCTTACGAGCAGTACTTC	-	-	16	TRBV5-6	TRBJ2-7
CASSVEREVADTQYF	TGTGCCAGCAGTGTGGAGCGGGAGGTGGCAGATACGCAGTATTTT	-	TRBD2	15	TRBV2	TRBJ2-3
CAWDYRDTDTQYF	TGTGCCTGGGATTACAGAGACACAGATACGCAGTATTTT	-	-	13	TRBV30	TRBJ2-3
CAWSGPGLNTEAFF	TGTGCCTGGAGTGGCCCCGGACTTAACACTGAAGCTTTCTTT	-	-	14	TRBV30	TRBJ1-1
CACEGGQYF	TGTGCCTGTGAAGGGGGGCAGTACTTC	-	-	9	TRBV30	TRBJ2-7
CASKGGMNTGELFF	TGCGCCAGCAAAGGCGGGATGAACACCGGGGAGCTGTTTTTT	few	-	14	TRBV5-1	TRBJ2-2
CASSPDNRNTIYF	TGTGCCAGCAGCCCAGACAACAGAAACACCATATATTTT	-	-	13	TRBV9	TRBJ1-3
CASRGRGFYEQYF	TGTGCCAGCAGGGGGAGAGGCTTCTACGAGCAGTACTTC	-	-	13	TRBV6-5	TRBJ2-7
CASSPGLYGTQYF	TGCGCCAGCAGCCCGGGTCTGTACGGGACCCAGTACTTC	-	-	13	TRBV5-1	TRBJ2-5
CASNLLAGVGNTGELFF	TGTGCCAGTAATCTTCTAGCGGGAGTCGGGAACACCGGGGAGCTGTTTTTT	-	TRBD2	17	TRBV19	TRBJ2-2
CSSSEAHEQFF	TGCAGTTCCTCGGAGGCCCATGAGCAGTTCTTC	few	-	11	TRBV29-1	TRBJ2-1
CAIGDPNNEQFF	TGTGCCATCGGTGATCCTAACAATGAGCAGTTCTTC	-	-	12	TRBV10-3	TRBJ2-1
CASSPGTSGRTGELFF	TGTGCCAGCAGCCCAGGGACTAGCGGGAGGACCGGGGAGCTGTTTTTT	once	TRBD2	16	TRBV5-4	TRBJ2-2
CASSPGQVNQPQHF	TGTGCCAGCAGCCCCGGACAGGTCAATCAGCCCCAGCATTTT	-	TRBD1	14	TRBV6-1	TRBJ1-5
CASSQGQNQPQHF	TGTGCCAGCTCCCAGGGACAGAATCAGCCCCAGCATTTT	once	TRBD1	13	TRBV18	TRBJ1-5
CASSGQVWAIRNTEAFF	TGTGCCAGCAGCGGACAGGTTTGGGCCATAAGGAACACTGAAGCTTTCTTT	-	TRBD1	17	TRBV2	TRBJ1-1
CASSLGTGGHEQYF	TGTGCCAGCAGCTTAGGGACAGGGGGCCACGAGCAGTACTTC	-	TRBD1	14	TRBV7-2	TRBJ2-7
CASRETGGANQPQHF	TGCGCCAGCAGGGAGACAGGGGGCGCGAATCAGCCCCAGCATTTT	-	TRBD1	15	TRBV5-1	TRBJ1-5
CASSATGTSGRGYEQYF	TGTGCCAGCAGTGCCACCGGGACTAGCGGGAGGGGGTACGAGCAGTACTTC	few	TRBD2	17	TRBV2	TRBJ2-7
CASSLNFGYGYTF	TGCGCCAGCAGCTTGAATTTCGGCTATGGCTACACCTTC	-	-	13	TRBV5-1	TRBJ1-2
CASSEALGLAGVTDTQYF	TGTGCCAGCAGTGAAGCGCTAGGACTAGCGGGAGTGACAGATACGCAGTATTTT	-	TRBD2	18	TRBV6-1	TRBJ2-3
CASSLRQGPDTQYF	TGTGCTAGCAGCCTCCGACAGGGGCCAGATACGCAGTATTTT	-	TRBD1	14	TRBV7-7	TRBJ2-3
CASSRIPMGGGGTEAFF	TGTGCCAGCAGCCGCATTCCAATGGGGGGCGGGGGCACTGAAGCTTTCTTT	-	-	17	TRBV5-4	TRBJ1-1
CATSQVAVSPAFF	TGTGCCACCAGTCAGGTGGCCGTCTCCCCAGCTTTCTTT	-	-	13	TRBV5-8	TRBJ1-1
CASSLQGVSTDTQYF	TGTGCCAGCAGCTTACAGGGGGTGAGCACAGATACGCAGTATTTT	-	TRBD1	15	TRBV7-9	TRBJ2-3
CASSSGNRANEQFF	TGTGCCAGCAGTTCCGGCAACAGGGCCAATGAGCAGTTCTTC	-	-	14	TRBV27	TRBJ2-1
CASTPADRNYGYTF	TGTGCCAGCACCCCCGCGGACAGAAACTATGGCTACACCTTC	few	-	14	TRBV6-5	TRBJ1-2
CASSIRAGTYNEQFF	TGTGCCAGTAGTATAAGAGCGGGAACCTACAATGAGCAGTTCTTC	-	TRBD2	15	TRBV19	TRBJ2-1
CASSATSLADTQYF	TGTGCCAGCAGTGCGACTAGCTTGGCAGATACGCAGTATTTT	once	TRBD2	14	TRBV6-4	TRBJ2-3
CAISEVIAGETYEQYF	TGTGCCATCAGTGAGGTAATTGCGGGAGAGACATACGAGCAGTACTTC	-	TRBD2	16	TRBV10-3	TRBJ2-7
CASSRGPGQGSDEQYF	TGTGCCAGCAGCCGGGGCCCGGGACAGGGGTCGGACGAGCAGTACTTC	few	TRBD1	16	TRBV7-8	TRBJ2-7
CASSLAVALYGYTF	TGCGCCAGCAGCTTGGCCGTTGCACTCTATGGCTACACCTTC	-	-	14	TRBV5-1	TRBJ1-2
CASSPGSGSTDTQYF	TGTGCCAGCTCTCCCGGAAGCGGGAGCACAGATACGCAGTATTTT	once	-	15	TRBV18	TRBJ2-3
CASSLSSGGELFF	TGTGCCAGCAGTTTATCGAGTGGCGGGGAGCTGTTTTTT	few	-	13	TRBV27	TRBJ2-2
CASSYLFGGTGEAFF	TGTGCCAGCAGTTACCTTTTCGGGGGAACCGGTGAAGCTTTCTTT	-	-	15	TRBV6-6	TRBJ1-1
CASSPTTLNEQFF	TGTGCCAGCAGCCCGACGACTCTAAATGAGCAGTTCTTC	-	-	13	TRBV7-9	TRBJ2-1
CASSLPRASGGTEAFF	TGTGCCAGCAGCTTACCCCGGGCCTCAGGAGGCACTGAAGCTTTCTTT	-	-	16	TRBV7-9	TRBJ1-1
CAISEAGVSYGYTF	TGTGCCATCAGTGAGGCAGGGGTGAGCTATGGCTACACCTTC	-	-	14	TRBV10-3	TRBJ1-2
CASSFSGGNTIYF	TGTGCCAGCAGCTTTAGCGGTGGAAACACCATATATTTT	few	-	13	TRBV5-6	TRBJ1-3
CASSQDEMYGYTF	TGTGCCAGCAGCCAAGATGAGATGTATGGCTACACCTTC	-	-	13	TRBV14	TRBJ1-2
CASSPLTGNYEQYF	TGCGCCAGCAGCCCACTGACAGGGAACTACGAGCAGTACTTC	-	TRBD1	14	TRBV5-1	TRBJ2-7
CASSWGQGSTEQYF	TGCGCCAGCAGCTGGGGACAGGGTTCCACCGAGCAGTACTTC	-	TRBD1	14	TRBV5-1	TRBJ2-7
CASSPGTSGGTDTQYF	TGTGCCAGCAGCCCGGGGACTAGCGGAGGCACAGATACGCAGTATTTT	once	TRBD2	16	TRBV5-8	TRBJ2-3
CASSEGTSGTYNEQFF	TGTGCCAGCAGTGAAGGGACTAGCGGAACCTACAATGAGCAGTTCTTC	many	TRBD2	16	TRBV2	TRBJ2-1
CASSLGQYYEQYF	TGTGCCAGCAGCTTGGGACAGTACTACGAGCAGTACTTC	few	-	13	TRBV5-6	TRBJ2-7
CASSLVGGNTEAFF	TGTGCCAGCAGCTTAGTCGGGGGAAACACTGAAGCTTTCTTT	-	-	14	TRBV7-8	TRBJ1-1
CASSLVTSSYNEQFF	TGCGCCAGCAGCTTGGTCACAAGCTCCTACAATGAGCAGTTCTTC	-	-	15	TRBV5-1	TRBJ2-1
CASSESTGSGNTIYF	TGCGCCAGCAGTGAGTCGACGGGCTCTGGAAACACCATATATTTT	-	-	15	TRBV10-1	TRBJ1-3
CASSAWTGENGEAFF	TGTGCCAGCAGTGCATGGACAGGGGAGAATGGTGAAGCTTTCTTT	-	TRBD1	15	TRBV6-1	TRBJ1-1
CASSPPNYNYGYTF	TGTGCCAGCAGCCCCCCCAACTATAACTATGGCTACACCTTC	few	-	14	TRBV7-9	TRBJ1-2
CASSPGFSSYEQYF	TGTGCCAGCAGTCCAGGGTTTAGCTCCTACGAGCAGTACTTC	-	-	14	TRBV11-2	TRBJ2-7
CASTFLGGGDTEAFF	TGTGCCAGCACCTTCCTTGGGGGCGGCGACACTGAAGCTTTCTTT	-	-	15	TRBV5-8	TRBJ1-1